Sequencing of this T cell receptor beta chain was carried out in a study of cytomegalovirus exposure and HLA in healthy donors. Study-wide results and limits: As was reported, the HLA-A and HLA-B alleles of most subjects were accurately predicted from TCR beta sequences. Most CMV-associated TCR beta chains appeared HLA-restricted in a later analysis. CMV serostatus was the only recorded immune exposure for donors. A later analysis linked 16,951 TCR beta sequences to HLA alleles at 0.05 false discovery rate.

CDR1 is MNHNS, CDR2 SASEGT, per germline. The V gene lost 8 bases and the J gene lost 2 bases, with 16 bases spanning the gap. There are 14 residues in the CDR3. This clone was detected a few times. Antigen: not known. 13 Jbeta primers and 60 Vbeta primers were used for the PCR. TCRdb's copy holds only in-frame clones and misses some; the assay was immunoSEQ multiplex PCR. The sample carries roughly 180,000 clones, about 10% recorded once. This sequence was found in a woman in her twenties or thirties in good health and CMV-seropositive. The J gene is TRBJ2-7, the V gene TRBV6-1, with D possibly TRBD1 on 5 matching bases. The specimen was PBMCs. The CDR3 loop reads CASSWTPQAYEQYF. The CDR3 region has the DNA TGTGCCAGCTCATGGACACCCCAGGCCTACGAGCAGTACTTC.